Shown below are 19 T cell receptor beta chains from a single sample sequenced in a study of spatial heterogeneity in lung cancer. Time point noted: sample taken at primary tumor resection. Whole RNA, isolated from tumor, nontumor lung or frozen PBMC, was sequenced without prior sorting. A single record per CDR3 protein comes from TCRdb applying MiXCR to the 5' RACE reads. The profile covers approximately 81,000 distinct CDR3 sequences, with over 10% appearing a single time and approximately 4.6% taken by the ten largest. This material consisted of PBMCs, taken at surgery. These receptors came from a male donor with early-stage non-small cell lung cancer.

This clonotype appeared a few times. The rearrangement uses TRBV7-3 and TRBJ1-1; TRBD1 matches at 9 bases. The CDR3 has 16 residues. Trimming at V came to 2 bases and at J to 5 bases, leaving 9 bases not matched to a gene. Germline V gene data show CDR1 as SGHTA and CDR2 as FQGTGA. CDR3: CASSLDGGQGRTEAFF. The CDR3 nucleotides are TGTGCCAGCAGCTTAGATGGCGGACAGGGGAGAACTGAAGCTTTCTTT. The whole variable domain, remainder taken from reference TRBV7-3 and TRBJ1-1, is GAGVSQTPSNKVTEKGKYVELRCDPISGHTALYWYRQSLGQGPEFLIYFQGTGAADDSGLPNDRFFAVRPEGSVSTLKIQRTERGDSAVYLCASSLDGGQGRTEAFFGQGTRLTVV.

This clonotype showed up just a few times. The rearrangement joins TRBV19 to TRBJ2-2, with 8 bases that match TRBD2. This CDR3 is built from 16 residues. Germline V gene lookup returns CDR1 LNHDA and CDR2 SQIVND (reference sequence). The V segment lost 3 bases and the J segment 0 bases; nucleotides outside the gene matches: 3. The CDR3 DNA reads TGTGCCAGTAGTATGAGAGCGGGGGCGAACACCGGGGAGCTGTTTTTT. Its protein product is CASSMRAGANTGELFF.

The chain uses TRBV11-1 and TRBJ2-2, with D unclear. The length of the CDR3 is 12 residues. Germline lookup yields CDR1 SGHAT and CDR2 FQDESV (reference sequence). V was clipped by 5 bases and J by 7 bases, with 8 bases between them. This CDR3 is CASSRTGGELFF. Here the CDR3 DNA reads TGTGCCAGCAGCCGGACGGGCGGGGAGCTGTTTTTT.

The chain joins TRBV29-1 to TRBJ2-1, with TRBD1 matching 7 bases. Germline V gene data show CDR1 as SQVTM and CDR2 as ANQGSEA. The CDR3 is 13 amino acids. Trimming cost V 4 bases and J 8 bases; bases outside gene matches: 8. The CDR3 DNA is TGCAGCGTTGGTATAGGGGGCGCGGATGAGCAGTTCTTC. Residues: CSVGIGGADEQFF.

The chain links TRBV5-1 to TRBJ1-5, with D perhaps matching TRBD1 (5 bases). Germline lookup yields CDR1 SGHRS and CDR2 YFSETQ. Deletions cut 3 bases from V and 4 bases from J, with 8 bases between. The CDR3 length is 13 residues. The CDR3 here is CASSSGLNQPQHF. DNA for the CDR3: TGCGCCAGCAGCTCGGGACTTAATCAGCCCCAGCATTTT.

Many counts were recorded for this clonotype. The chain is built from TRBV11-1 and TRBJ1-1; D is unresolved. The CDR3 is made up of 14 amino acids. Germline values: CDR1 SGHAT, CDR2 FQDESV (reference sequence). The ends were cut back, 3 bases at V and 1 base at J, with 9 bases in the middle. The CDR3 loop is CASSLGAANTEAFF. CDR3 sequence (DNA): TGTGCCAGCAGCTTGGGAGCAGCGAACACTGAAGCTTTCTTT.

The chain recombines TRBV5-1 with TRBJ2-1, with 10 bases aligning to TRBD2. The germline gives CDR1 SGHRS, CDR2 YFSETQ. The CDR3 runs 15 residues. After removal of 6 bases from V and 9 bases from J, the junction contained 12 bases not matched to a gene. CDR3 in amino acids: CASNLAGEGVFEQFF. The CDR3 nucleotides read TGCGCCAGCAACCTAGCGGGAGAGGGGGTTTTTGAGCAGTTCTTC.

This chain uses TRBV29-1 with TRBJ2-2; TRBD1 matches at 7 bases. The V gene's germline CDR1 is SQVTM and CDR2 ANQGSEA. V dropped 4 bases and J dropped 2; count of bases not matched to a gene: 7. The CDR3 is 15 residues long. The CDR3 reads CSVVSGQDNTGELFF. The CDR3 DNA sequence: TGCAGCGTTGTATCCGGACAGGACAACACCGGGGAGCTGTTTTTT.

There are a few counts of this clonotype. The chain is built from TRBV7-2 and TRBJ2-1; 9 bases agree with TRBD1. Germline CDR1 SGHTA, CDR2 FQGNSA. Unmatched junction bases numbered 13, after V lost 4 bases and J lost 3 bases. The CDR3 spans 18 residues. CDR3 DNA: TGTGCCAGCAGCTCCCCTGGGAACAGGGGGCGCGTCTACAATGAGCAGTTCTTC. Amino acids: CASSSPGNRGRVYNEQFF.

Only a few counts were recorded for this clonotype. This chain joins TRBV12-3 or TRBV12-4 and TRBJ2-3; a weak D match, TRBD1 (6 bases). V lost 5 bases, J lost 1 base, and 13 bases lay in between. The CDR3 extends over 15 amino acids. The DNA for the CDR3 is TGTGCCAGCAGTCCCAGGGGAGACGGCACAGATACGCAGTATTTT. This translates into CASSPRGDGTDTQYF.

This clonotype came up a few times. This sequence joins TRBV29-1 and TRBJ2-5; no clear D. The CDR3 spans 10 residues. Trimming removed 5 bases from V and 5 bases from J, with 6 bases in between. CDR1 and CDR2 from the germline V gene are SQVTM and ANQGSEA. The CDR3 sequence: CSVSFETQYF. CDR3 nucleotides: TGCAGCGTTTCGTTTGAGACCCAGTACTTC.

Only a few counts were recorded for this clonotype. CDR3 DNA sequence: TGTGCCAGCAGCCTCTTCGCGAGGGACACAGATACGCAGTATTTT. This gives the protein CASSLFARDTDTQYF. This chain joins TRBV9 and TRBJ2-3; D may be TRBD2 (5 bases). V lost 4 bases, J lost 2 bases, and 14 bases lay in between. The CDR3 is made up of 15 amino acids. Per germline, CDR1 SGDLS and CDR2 YYNGEE.

In its sample, this clonotype was seen many times. The V call is TRBV29-1, the J call TRBJ2-1; 10 bases map to TRBD2. This CDR3 is 14 amino acids long. Germline CDR1 SQVTM, CDR2 ANQGSEA. The junction had 6 bases not matched to a gene; V was cut back by 4 bases and J by 6 bases. The CDR3 nucleotides are TGCAGCGTTGCTAGTAGCGGGGGGTCCAATGAGCAGTTCTTC. It codes for CSVASSGGSNEQFF.

This clonotype was picked up a small number of times. This chain uses TRBV11-2 with TRBJ2-2; D gene unclear. Germline CDR1 is SGHAT and CDR2 is FQNNGV. The germline V and J ends were trimmed by 5 bases and 5 bases, with 12 bases remaining between them. The CDR3 consists of 14 residues. This CDR3 is CASSPWTETGELFF. The CDR3 DNA reads as TGTGCCAGCAGCCCCTGGACGGAGACCGGGGAGCTGTTTTTT.

This clonotype showed up many times. The chain employs TRBV20-1 and TRBJ1-1; D unresolved. Germline V CDR1 and CDR2: DFQATT, SNEGSKA (reference sequence). Trimming left V 1 base short and J 4 bases short, with 10 bases between. CDR3 length: 13 residues. The CDR3 DNA follows: TGCAGTGCTAGAGTAGGACGGAGCACTGAAGCTTTCTTT. Encoded protein: CSARVGRSTEAFF.

There are a few counts of this clonotype. This chain links TRBV6-5 with TRBJ1-6; 7 bases fit TRBD1. Unmatched junction bases numbered 6, after V lost 6 bases and J lost 7 bases. Germline-derived CDR1 and CDR2 are MNHEY and SVGAGI. This CDR3 has 14 amino acids. CDR3 sequence reads: CASSPGQPNSPLHF. Here the CDR3 DNA reads TGTGCCAGCAGCCCGGGACAGCCGAATTCACCCCTCCACTTT.

J is TRBJ2-5 and V is TRBV29-1; 7 nucleotides line up with TRBD1. The germline CDR1 and CDR2 sequences are SQVTM and ANQGSEA. Trimming cost V 5 bases and J 5 bases; bases outside gene matches: 8. The length of the CDR3 is 13 residues. The CDR3 region has the DNA TGCAGCGTTCCCGGACAGGTTCGGGAGACCCAGTACTTC. Protein: CSVPGQVRETQYF.

Only a few counts were recorded for this clonotype. The chain is built from TRBV19 and TRBJ1-5; TRBD1 agrees at 10 bases. J lost 1 base, V lost 5 bases, and 8 bases had no gene match. Germline-derived CDR1 and CDR2 are LNHDA and SQIVND (reference sequence). The CDR3 length is 17 residues. This CDR3 is CASSPGQGIWSNQPQHF. In nucleotides, the CDR3 is TGTGCCAGTAGTCCGGGACAGGGGATATGGAGCAATCAGCCCCAGCATTTT.

This clonotype was recorded many times. CDR3 sequence: CASRQRERNNEQFF. CDR3 bases: TGTGCCAGCAGACAGCGGGAGAGAAACAATGAGCAGTTCTTC. This chain joins TRBV19 and TRBJ2-1; the match to TRBD2 covers 8 bases. The CDR3 runs to 14 residues. Germline CDR1 LNHDA, CDR2 SQIVND (reference sequence). Trimming removed 9 bases from V and 5 bases from J; junction bases left unmatched: 9. Variable domain in full (rest from reference TRBV19 and TRBJ2-1): DGGITQSPKYLFRKEGQNVTLSCEQNLNHDAMYWYRQDPGQGLRLIYYSQIVNDFQKGDIAEGYSVSREKKESFPLTVTSAQKNPTAFYLCASRQRERNNEQFFGPGTRLTVL.